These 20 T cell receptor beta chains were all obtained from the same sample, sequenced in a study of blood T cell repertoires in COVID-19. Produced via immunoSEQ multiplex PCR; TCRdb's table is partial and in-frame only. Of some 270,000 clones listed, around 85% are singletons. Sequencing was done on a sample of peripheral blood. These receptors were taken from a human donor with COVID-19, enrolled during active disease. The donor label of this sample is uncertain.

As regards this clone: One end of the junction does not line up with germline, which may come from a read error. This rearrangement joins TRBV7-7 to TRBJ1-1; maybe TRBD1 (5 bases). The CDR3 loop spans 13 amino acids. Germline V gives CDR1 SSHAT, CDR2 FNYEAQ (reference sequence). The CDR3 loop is CASSPGGLTEAFF. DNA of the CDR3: TGTGCTAGCAGTCCGGGGGGGTTAACTGAAGCTTTCTTT.

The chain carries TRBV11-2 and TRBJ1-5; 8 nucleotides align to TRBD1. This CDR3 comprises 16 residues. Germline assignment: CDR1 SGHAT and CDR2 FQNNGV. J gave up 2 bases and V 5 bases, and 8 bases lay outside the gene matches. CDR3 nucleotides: TGTGCCAGCAGCGACGGACAGGGTGGGGGCAATCAGCCCCAGCATTTT. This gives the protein CASSDGQGGGNQPQHF. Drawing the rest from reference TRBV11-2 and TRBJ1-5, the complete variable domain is EAGVAQSPRYKIIEKRQSVAFWCNPISGHATLYWYQQILGQGPKLLIQFQNNGVVDDSQLPKDRFSAERLKGVDSTLKIQPAKLEDSAVYLCASSDGQGGGNQPQHFGDGTRLSIL.

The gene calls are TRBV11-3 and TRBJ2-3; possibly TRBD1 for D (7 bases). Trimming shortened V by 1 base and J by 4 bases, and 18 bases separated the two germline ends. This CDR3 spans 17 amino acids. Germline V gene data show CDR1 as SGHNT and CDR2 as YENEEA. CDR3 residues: CASSLVAGGLRADTQYF. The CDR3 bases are TGTGCCAGCAGCTTAGTAGCAGGGGGGTTGCGGGCAGATACGCAGTATTTT.

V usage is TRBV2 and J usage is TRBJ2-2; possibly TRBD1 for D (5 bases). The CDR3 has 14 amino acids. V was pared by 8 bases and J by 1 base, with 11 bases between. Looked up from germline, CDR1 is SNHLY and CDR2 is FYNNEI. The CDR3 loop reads CASGRTGNTGELFF. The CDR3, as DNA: TGTGCCAGCGGAAGAACAGGGAACACCGGGGAGCTGTTTTTT.

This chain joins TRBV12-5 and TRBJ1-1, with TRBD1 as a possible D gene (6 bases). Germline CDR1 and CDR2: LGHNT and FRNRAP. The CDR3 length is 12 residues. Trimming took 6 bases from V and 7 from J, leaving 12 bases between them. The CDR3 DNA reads TGTGCTAGTGGGACCGGGACATATGAAGCTTTCTTT. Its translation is CASGTGTYEAFF.

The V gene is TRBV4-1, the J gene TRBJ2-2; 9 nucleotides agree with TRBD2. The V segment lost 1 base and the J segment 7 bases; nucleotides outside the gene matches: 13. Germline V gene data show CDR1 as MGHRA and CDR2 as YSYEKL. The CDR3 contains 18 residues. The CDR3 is CASSQGDFRREGVGELFF. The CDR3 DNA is TGCGCCAGCAGCCAAGGGGATTTTCGGCGGGAGGGCGTCGGGGAGCTGTTTTTT.

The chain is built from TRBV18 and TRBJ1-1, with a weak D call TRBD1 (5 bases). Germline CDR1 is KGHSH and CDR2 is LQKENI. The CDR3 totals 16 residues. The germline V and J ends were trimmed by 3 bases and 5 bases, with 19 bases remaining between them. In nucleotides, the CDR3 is TGTGCCAGCTCACCCCCGGCTGCGGGGCTGGGGACTGAAGCTTTCTTT. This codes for CASSPPAAGLGTEAFF. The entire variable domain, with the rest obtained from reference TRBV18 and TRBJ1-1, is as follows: NAGVMQNPRHLVRRRGQEARLRCSPMKGHSHVYWYRQLPEEGLKFMVYLQKENIIDESGMPKERFSAEFPKEGPSILRIQQVVRGDSAAYFCASSPPAAGLGTEAFFGQGTRLTVV.

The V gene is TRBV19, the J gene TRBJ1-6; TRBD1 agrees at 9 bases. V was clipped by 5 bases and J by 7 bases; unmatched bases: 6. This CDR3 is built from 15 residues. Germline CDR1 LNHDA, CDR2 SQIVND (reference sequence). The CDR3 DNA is TGTGCCAGTAGTGTTACAGGGGGCGGCAATTCACCCCTCCACTTT. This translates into CASSVTGGGNSPLHF.

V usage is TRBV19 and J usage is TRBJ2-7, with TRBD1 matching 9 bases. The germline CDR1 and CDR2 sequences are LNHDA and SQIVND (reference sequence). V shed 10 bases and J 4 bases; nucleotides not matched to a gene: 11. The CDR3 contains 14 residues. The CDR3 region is CAIQDRGGGYEQYF. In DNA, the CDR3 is TGTGCCATCCAAGACAGGGGGGGAGGATACGAGCAGTACTTC.

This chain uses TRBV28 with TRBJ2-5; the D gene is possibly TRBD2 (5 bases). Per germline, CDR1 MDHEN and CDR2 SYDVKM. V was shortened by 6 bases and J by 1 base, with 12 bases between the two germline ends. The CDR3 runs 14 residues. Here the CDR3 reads CASRSPDSQETQYF. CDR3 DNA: TGTGCCAGCAGGTCTCCGGACTCCCAAGAGACCCAGTACTTC.

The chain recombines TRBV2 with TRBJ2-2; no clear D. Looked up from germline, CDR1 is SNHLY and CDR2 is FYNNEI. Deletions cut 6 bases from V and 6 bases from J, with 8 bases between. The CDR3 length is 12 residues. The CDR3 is CASSPEAGELFF. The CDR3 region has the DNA TGTGCCAGCAGCCCAGAGGCCGGGGAGCTGTTTTTT.

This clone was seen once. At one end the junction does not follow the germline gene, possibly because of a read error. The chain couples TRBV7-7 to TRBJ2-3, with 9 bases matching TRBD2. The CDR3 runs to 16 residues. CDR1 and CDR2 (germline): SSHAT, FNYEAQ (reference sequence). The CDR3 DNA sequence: TGTGCTAGCAGCCCCCAAGCGGGAGGCCCCACAGATACGCAGTATTTT. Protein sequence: CASSPQAGGPTDTQYF.

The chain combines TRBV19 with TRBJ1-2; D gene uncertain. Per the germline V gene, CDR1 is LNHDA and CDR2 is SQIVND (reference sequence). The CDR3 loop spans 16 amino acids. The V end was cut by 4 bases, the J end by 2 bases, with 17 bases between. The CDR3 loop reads CASSTPFRGGNYGYTF. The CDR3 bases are TGTGCCAGTAGTACCCCCTTTCGGGGAGGGAACTATGGCTACACCTTC.

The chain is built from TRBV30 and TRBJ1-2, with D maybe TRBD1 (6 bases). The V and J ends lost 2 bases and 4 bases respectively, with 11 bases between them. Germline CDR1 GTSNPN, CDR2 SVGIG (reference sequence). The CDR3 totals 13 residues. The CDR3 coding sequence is TGTGCCTGGAGTTTTTCAGGGGCCTATGGCTACACCTTC. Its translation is CAWSFSGAYGYTF.

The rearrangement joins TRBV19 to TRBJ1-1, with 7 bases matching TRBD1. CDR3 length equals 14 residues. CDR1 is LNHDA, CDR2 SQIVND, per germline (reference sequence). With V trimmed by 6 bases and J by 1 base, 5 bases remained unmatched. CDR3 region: CASSFDRENTEAFF. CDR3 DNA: TGTGCCAGTAGCTTCGACAGGGAGAACACTGAAGCTTTCTTT.

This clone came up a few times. CDR3 in amino acids: CASSRTSGKQETQYF. The CDR3 DNA follows: TGTGCCAGCAGCCGGACTAGCGGAAAGCAAGAGACCCAGTACTTC. The chain links TRBV7-2 to TRBJ2-5; 10 bases agree with TRBD2. Trimming cost V 5 bases and J 2 bases; bases outside gene matches: 5. Germline lookup yields CDR1 SGHTA and CDR2 FQGNSA. There are 15 residues in the CDR3.

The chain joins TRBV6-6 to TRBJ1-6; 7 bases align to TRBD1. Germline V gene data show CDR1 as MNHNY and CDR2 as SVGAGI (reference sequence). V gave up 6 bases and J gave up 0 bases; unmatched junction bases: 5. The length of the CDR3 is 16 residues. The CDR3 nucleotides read TGTGCCAGCAGGCTACAGGGGAGCTCCTATAATTCACCCCTCCACTTT. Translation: CASRLQGSSYNSPLHF.

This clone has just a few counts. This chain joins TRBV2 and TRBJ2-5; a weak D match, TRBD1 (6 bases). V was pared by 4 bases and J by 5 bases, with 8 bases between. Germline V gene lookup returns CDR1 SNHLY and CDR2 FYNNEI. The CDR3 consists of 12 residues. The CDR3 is CASSAQGETQYF. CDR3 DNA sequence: TGTGCCAGCAGTGCTCAGGGGGAGACCCAGTACTTC.

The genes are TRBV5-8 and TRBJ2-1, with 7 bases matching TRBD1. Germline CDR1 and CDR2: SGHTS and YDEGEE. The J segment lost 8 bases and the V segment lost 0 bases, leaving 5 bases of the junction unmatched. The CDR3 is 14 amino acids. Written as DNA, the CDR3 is TGTGCCAGCAGCTTGGACACAGGGGTCCATGAGCAGTTCTTC. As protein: CASSLDTGVHEQFF.

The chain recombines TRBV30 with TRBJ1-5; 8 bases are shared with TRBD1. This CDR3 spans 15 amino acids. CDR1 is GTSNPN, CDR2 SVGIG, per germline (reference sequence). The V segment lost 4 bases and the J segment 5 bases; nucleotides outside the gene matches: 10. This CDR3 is CAWNRGSIKDQPQHF. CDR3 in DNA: TGTGCCTGGAACAGGGGGAGTATTAAGGATCAGCCCCAGCATTTT.